Listed here are 3 T cell receptor beta chains from one sample, sequenced in a study of T cell clonality in common variable immunodeficiency. The assay was immunoSEQ multiplex PCR, and TCRdb's table has in-frame clones only and misses some. Observed in the sample are over 35,000 clones, none of them singletons. The sample comprised peripheral blood mononuclear cells. The receptors derive from a person between 18 and 75 years old in good health.

This clone has a count of ten or more. The read ends 3 residues shy of where the CDR3 ends; the end is completed using the germline J gene. This chain joins TRBV28 and TRBJ1-2; D gene uncertain. The germline V gene has CDR1 MDHEN and CDR2 SYDVKM. CDR3 length equals 12 residues. CDR3 DNA, as far as it was read: TGTGCCAGCAGACCCGAGTCTGGCGGC. It codes for CASRPESGG. The full CDR3 protein is CASRPESGGYTF.

This clone has a count of ten or more. Read data end 3 residues before the CDR3 end; the end is taken from the germline J gene. The chain couples TRBV5-1 to TRBJ2-7; possible D gene TRBD1, 8 bases. V lost 4 bases and J lost 6, with 29 bases in between. From germline, CDR1 is SGHRS and CDR2 YFSETQ. The CDR3 length is 18 residues. The CDR3 here is CASSARRSWTGREREQYF. The covered CDR3 bases are TGCGCCAGCAGCGCGAGACGTTCTTGGACAGGGAGGGAGCGCGAG.

This clone was observed at least ten times. Read data end 3 residues before the CDR3 end; the end is taken from the germline J gene. V usage is TRBV12-3 or TRBV12-4 and J usage is TRBJ1-2; the match to TRBD1 covers 10 bases. CDR3 length: 15 residues. The J segment lost 5 bases and the V segment lost 3 bases, leaving 6 bases of the junction unmatched. The CDR3 bases that were read are TGTGCCAGCAGTTTCGGGGACAGGGGACGGTATGGC. As protein: CASSFGDRGRYG. The complete CDR3 sequence is CASSFGDRGRYGYTF.